This T cell receptor (beta chain) was found in a study of blood T cell repertoires in COVID-19. Study as a whole: Italy, Spain and the United States were the sources of the convalescent and acute COVID-19 samples. T cells, B-cell-depleted T cells, or PBMCs provided the cDNA or gDNA that served as material.

The CDR3 covers 16 residues. Trimming cost V 1 base and J 2 bases; bases outside gene matches: 7. The germline V gene has CDR1 LGHDT and CDR2 YNNKEL (reference sequence). In the study's own analysis: Amplification from reference gene primers served as the basis for estimated nucleated cell counts. Generated by immunoSEQ multiplex PCR, the TCRdb table keeps only in-frame clones and is missing some. V and J calls plus clone size are reproduced from that table; the DNA served to infer D and trimming. Among some 30,000 clones listed, just over 90% were seen once. The sequence was collected from a man in his fifties or sixties with active COVID-19. What was sequenced was peripheral blood. The chain recombines TRBV3-1 (or the pseudogene TRBV3-2) with TRBJ2-7; TRBD2 agrees at 8 bases. The CDR3 coding sequence is TGTGCCAGCAGCCAAGTCGGGACTAGAGGGGCCTACGAGCAGTACTTC. Amino acid sequence: CASSQVGTRGAYEQYF.